This TCR beta chain comes out of a study of cytomegalovirus exposure and HLA in healthy donors. The sample holds a few counts of this clone. Antigen: not known. Researchers ran the PCR with 60 Vbeta and 13 Jbeta primers. Authors' data handling: A later analysis counted 80 million or so unique TCR beta chains, some 10 million shared. TCRdb's copy holds only in-frame clones and misses some; the assay was immunoSEQ multiplex PCR. The D gene and trimming were derived from the DNA, and the V and J assignments and clone size from that table. In the table there are about 98,000 clones, over 60% of which are singletons. Points from the study as a whole: Analysis performed later showed TCR beta chains linked to HLA being more clonally expanded than equally common others.

CDR1 GTSNPN and CDR2 SVGIG come from the germline V gene (reference sequence). The length of the CDR3 is 12 residues. The V end lost 5 bases, the J end lost 4 bases, and 9 bases lay between the germline ends. The sequenced material came from PBMCs. This clonotype originated in a man aged 55 to 70 in good health and CMV-seropositive. The V call is TRBV30, the J call TRBJ1-3; D is unclear. This chain's CDR3 is CAWYGLGNTIYF. As DNA, the CDR3 is TGTGCCTGGTATGGCCTGGGAAACACCATATATTTT. The variable domain in full, completed from reference TRBV30 and TRBJ1-3, reads SQTIHQWPATLVQPVGSPLSLECTVEGTSNPNLYWYRQAAGRGLQLLFYSVGIGQISSEVPQNLSASRPQDRQFILSSKKLLLSDSGFYLCAWYGLGNTIYFGEGSWLTVV.